The clone carrying this TCR beta chain turned up a few times. The data derive from a study of blood T cells in healthy people across ages. This CDR3 has 15 residues. Germline CDR1 LGHNA, CDR2 YSLEER. V shed 1 base and J shed 2 bases, with 10 bases lying between them. Combining a sample-barcoded 5' primer with a J-beta primer mix, a second PCR ran for roughly 7 to 11 cycles. In TCRdb, the 5' RACE reads were re-called with MiXCR into one record per CDR3 protein. This table has hundreds of thousands of distinct CDR3 sequences, 24% appearing once. These data were also reused for a study on T cells of mothers and their children.

The clonotype was recovered from a boy younger than 18 in good health. The sample taken for sequencing was blood. V usage is TRBV4-3 and J usage is TRBJ2-3, with unresolved D. The CDR3 nucleotides are TGCGCCAGCAGCCAAGCCCAGGCATACACAGATACGCAGTATTTT. It specifies CASSQAQAYTDTQYF.